The clone carrying this T cell receptor (beta chain) was detected only once. The record originates from a study of Ad26.COV2.S vaccination and SARS-CoV-2 variants. Study at large: In the COV1001 trial, the donor was in the Ad26.COV2.S arm.

The treatment is: some 19 received Ad26.COV2.S at low or high dose, single or two shots; several received placebo; per-sample allocation not given. Sampling was performed 63 days after the first vaccine or placebo injection. Method: immunoSEQ multiplex PCR; TCRdb's copy keeps in-frame clones and lacks some. The sample contains about 400,000 clones, over 75% of which appear only once. Germline-derived CDR1 and CDR2 are SGHAT and FQNNGV. The CDR3 is 15 amino acids. Losses at the gene ends were 0 bases for V and 5 bases for J; bases not matched to a gene: 5. This material consisted of peripheral blood, taken in a trial of Ad26.COV2.S vaccine versus placebo. This clonotype was sampled from a person between 18 and 65 years old who received the Ad26.COV2.S COVID-19 vaccine or a placebo. This chain uses TRBV11-2 with TRBJ2-7; 9 nucleotides align to TRBD2. In nucleotides, the CDR3 is TGTGCCAGCAGCTTAGAGGCTAGCGGGAACCACGAGCAGTACTTC. As protein: CASSLEASGNHEQYF.